The 5 T cell receptor beta chains below come from one sample, sequenced in a study of CD8+CD57+ T cells in acquired aplastic anemia. Sequencing was done on patients that had shown CD8+CD57+ cell expansion by flow cytometry. The template used for profiling TCR beta VDJ and CDR3 was genomic DNA. TCRdb processed the reads anew with MiXCR; each CDR3 protein has one entry. The sample lists around 210,000 distinct CDR3 sequences; roughly two thirds were seen once. Sequenced material: sorted CD4+, CD8+, or CD8+CD57+ T cells (not recorded which) from PBMCs. The receptors shown here come from a human donor with aplastic anemia.

This clonotype was seen once. The genes are TRBV2 and TRBJ1-5; TRBD1 matches at 9 bases. The junction had 8 bases not matched to a gene; V was cut back by 8 bases and J by 6 bases. This CDR3 spans 14 amino acids. CDR1 is SNHLY, CDR2 FYNNEI, per germline. The CDR3 here is CASERTGVGQPQHF. DNA for the CDR3: TGTGCCAGCGAGAGGACAGGGGTAGGTCAGCCCCAGCATTTT.

This clonotype was counted a few times. This chain connects TRBV29-1 to TRBJ2-7; the D gene could be TRBD1 or TRBD2 (6 bases each). Germline-derived CDR1 and CDR2 are SQVTM and ANQGSEA. CDR3 length: 12 amino acids. Trimming cost V 6 bases and J 2 bases, with 11 bases left between them. The CDR3 DNA is TGCAGCGTACTAGGGGGGACCTACGAGCAGTACTTC. Its protein product is CSVLGGTYEQYF.

As regards this clonotype: No conserved phenylalanine or tryptophan ends this CDR3, so it is likely a read error. The chain uses TRBV12-3 or TRBV12-4 and TRBJ1-6, with unresolved D. This CDR3 comprises 12 residues. Trimming took off 7 bases at V and 11 bases at J, with 12 bases between the two ends. CDR3 sequence reads: CASTAQSTPLHL. Written as DNA, the CDR3 is TGTGCCAGCACCGCTCAGTCGACACCCCTCCACTTA.

This chain uses TRBV24-1 with TRBJ2-7; unclear D gene. V lost 1 base, J lost 3 bases, and 0 bases lay in between. Germline V gene data show CDR1 as KGHDR and CDR2 as SFDVKD. The CDR3 has 11 residues. This chain's CDR3 is CATSDFYEQYF. The CDR3 DNA reads as TGTGCCACCAGTGATTTCTACGAGCAGTACTTC.

This clonotype has just one count. The chain employs TRBV7-3 and TRBJ2-1; the match to TRBD1 covers 8 bases. The germline V gene has CDR1 SGHTA and CDR2 FQGTGA. The CDR3 has 15 residues. V was clipped by 4 bases and J by 8 bases; unmatched bases: 10. CDR3 sequence: CASSSRQGMRDEQFF. CDR3 bases: TGTGCCAGCAGCTCCCGACAGGGGATGAGAGATGAGCAGTTCTTC. Drawing the rest from reference TRBV7-3 and TRBJ2-1, the complete variable domain is GAGVSQTPSNKVTEKGKYVELRCDPISGHTALYWYRQSLGQGPEFLIYFQGTGAADDSGLPNDRFFAVRPEGSVSTLKIQRTERGDSAVYLCASSSRQGMRDEQFFGPGTRLTVL.